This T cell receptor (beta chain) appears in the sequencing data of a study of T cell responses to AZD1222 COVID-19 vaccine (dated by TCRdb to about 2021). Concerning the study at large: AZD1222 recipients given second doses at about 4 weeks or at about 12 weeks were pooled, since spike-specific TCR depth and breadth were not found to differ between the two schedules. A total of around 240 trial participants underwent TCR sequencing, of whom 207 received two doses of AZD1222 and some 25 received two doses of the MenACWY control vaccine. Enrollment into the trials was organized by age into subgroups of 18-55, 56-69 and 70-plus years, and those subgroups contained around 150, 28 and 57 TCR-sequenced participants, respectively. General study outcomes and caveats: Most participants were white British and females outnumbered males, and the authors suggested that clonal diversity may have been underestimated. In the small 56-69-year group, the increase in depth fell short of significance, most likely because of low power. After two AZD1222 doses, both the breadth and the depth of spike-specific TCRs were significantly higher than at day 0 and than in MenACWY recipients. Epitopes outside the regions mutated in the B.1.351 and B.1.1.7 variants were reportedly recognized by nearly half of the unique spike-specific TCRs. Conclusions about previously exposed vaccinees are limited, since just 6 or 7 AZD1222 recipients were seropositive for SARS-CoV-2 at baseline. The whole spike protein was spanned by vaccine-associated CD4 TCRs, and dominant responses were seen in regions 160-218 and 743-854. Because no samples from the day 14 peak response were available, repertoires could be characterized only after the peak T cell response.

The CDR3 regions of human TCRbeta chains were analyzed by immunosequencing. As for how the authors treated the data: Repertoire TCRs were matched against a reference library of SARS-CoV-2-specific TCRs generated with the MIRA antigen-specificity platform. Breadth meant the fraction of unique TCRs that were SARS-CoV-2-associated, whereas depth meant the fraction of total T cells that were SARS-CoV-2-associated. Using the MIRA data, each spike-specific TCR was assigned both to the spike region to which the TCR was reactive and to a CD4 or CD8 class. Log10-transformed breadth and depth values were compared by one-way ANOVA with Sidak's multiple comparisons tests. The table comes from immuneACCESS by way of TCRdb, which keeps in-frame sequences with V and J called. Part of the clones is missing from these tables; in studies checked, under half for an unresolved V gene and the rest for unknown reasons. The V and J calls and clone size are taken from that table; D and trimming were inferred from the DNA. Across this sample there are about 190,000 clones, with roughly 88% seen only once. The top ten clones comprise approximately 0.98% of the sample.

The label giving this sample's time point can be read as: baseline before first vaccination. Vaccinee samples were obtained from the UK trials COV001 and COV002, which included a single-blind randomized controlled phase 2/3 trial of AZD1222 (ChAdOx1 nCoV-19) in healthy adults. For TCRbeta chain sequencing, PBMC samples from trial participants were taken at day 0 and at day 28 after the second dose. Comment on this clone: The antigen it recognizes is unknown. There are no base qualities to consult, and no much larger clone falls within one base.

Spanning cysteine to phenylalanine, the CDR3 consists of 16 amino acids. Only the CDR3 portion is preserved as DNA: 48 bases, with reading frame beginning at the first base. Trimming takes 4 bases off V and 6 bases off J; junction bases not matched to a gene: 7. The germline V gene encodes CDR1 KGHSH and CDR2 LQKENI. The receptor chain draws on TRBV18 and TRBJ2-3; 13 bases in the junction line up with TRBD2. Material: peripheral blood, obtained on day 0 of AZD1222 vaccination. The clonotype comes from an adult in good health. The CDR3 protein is CASSLQGTSGVDTQYF. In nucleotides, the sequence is TGTGCCAGCTCACTACAAGGGACTAGCGGGGTTGATACGCAGTATTTT.